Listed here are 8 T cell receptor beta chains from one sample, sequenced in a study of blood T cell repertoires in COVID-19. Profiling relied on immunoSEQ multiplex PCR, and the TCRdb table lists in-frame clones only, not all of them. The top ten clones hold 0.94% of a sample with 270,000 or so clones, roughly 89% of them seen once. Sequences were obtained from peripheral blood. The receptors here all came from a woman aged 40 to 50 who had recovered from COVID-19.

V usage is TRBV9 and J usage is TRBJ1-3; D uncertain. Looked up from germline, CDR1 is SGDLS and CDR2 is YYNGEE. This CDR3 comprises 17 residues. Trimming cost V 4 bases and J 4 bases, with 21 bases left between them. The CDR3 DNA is TGTGCCAGCAGCAGAGGAGGAGGGAATGAATGGGGAAACACCATATATTTT. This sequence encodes CASSRGGGNEWGNTIYF.

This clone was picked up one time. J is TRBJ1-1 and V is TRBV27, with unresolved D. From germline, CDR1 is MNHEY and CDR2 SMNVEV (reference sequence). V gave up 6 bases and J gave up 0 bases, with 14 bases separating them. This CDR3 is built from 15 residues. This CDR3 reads CASSPSLAVNTEAFF. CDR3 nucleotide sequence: TGTGCCAGCAGCCCCTCGTTAGCTGTGAACACTGAAGCTTTCTTT.

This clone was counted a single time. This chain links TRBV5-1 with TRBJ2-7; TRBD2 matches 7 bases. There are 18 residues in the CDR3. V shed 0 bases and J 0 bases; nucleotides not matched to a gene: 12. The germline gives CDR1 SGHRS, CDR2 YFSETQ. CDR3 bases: TGCGCCAGCAGCTTGGGAAGTGCGGGAGATCTTGTCTCCTACGAGCAGTACTTC. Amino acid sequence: CASSLGSAGDLVSYEQYF.

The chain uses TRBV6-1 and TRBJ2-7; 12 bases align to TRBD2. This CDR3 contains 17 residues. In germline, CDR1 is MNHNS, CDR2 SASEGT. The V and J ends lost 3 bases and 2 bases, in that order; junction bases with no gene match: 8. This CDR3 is CASSEPGLAGPPYEQYF. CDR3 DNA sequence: TGTGCCAGCAGTGAGCCGGGACTAGCGGGCCCCCCCTACGAGCAGTACTTC.

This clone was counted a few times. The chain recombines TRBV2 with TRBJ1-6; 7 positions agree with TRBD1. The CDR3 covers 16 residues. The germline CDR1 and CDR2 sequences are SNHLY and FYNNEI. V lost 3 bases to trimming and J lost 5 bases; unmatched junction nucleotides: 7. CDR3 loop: CASSETSGTDNSPLHF. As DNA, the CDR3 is TGTGCCAGCAGTGAGACCTCCGGGACAGATAATTCACCCCTCCACTTT.

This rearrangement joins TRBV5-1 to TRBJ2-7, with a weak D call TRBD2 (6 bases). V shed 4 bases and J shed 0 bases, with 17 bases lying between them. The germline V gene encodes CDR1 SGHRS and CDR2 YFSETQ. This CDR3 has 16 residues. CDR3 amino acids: CASSPGEFSASYEQYF. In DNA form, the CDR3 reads TGCGCCAGCAGCCCGGGGGAGTTCAGCGCCTCCTACGAGCAGTACTTC. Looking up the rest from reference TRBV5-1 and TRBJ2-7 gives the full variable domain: KAGVTQTPRYLIKTRGQQVTLSCSPISGHRSVSWYQQTPGQGLQFLFEYFSETQRNKGNFPGRFSGRQFSNSRSEMNVSTLELGDSALYLCASSPGEFSASYEQYFGPGTRLTVT.

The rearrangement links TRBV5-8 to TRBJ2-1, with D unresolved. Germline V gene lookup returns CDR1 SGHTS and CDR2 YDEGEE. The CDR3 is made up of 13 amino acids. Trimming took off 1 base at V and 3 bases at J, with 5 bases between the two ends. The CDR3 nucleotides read TGTGCCAGCAGCTTGACAGACTACAATGAGCAGTTCTTC. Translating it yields CASSLTDYNEQFF.

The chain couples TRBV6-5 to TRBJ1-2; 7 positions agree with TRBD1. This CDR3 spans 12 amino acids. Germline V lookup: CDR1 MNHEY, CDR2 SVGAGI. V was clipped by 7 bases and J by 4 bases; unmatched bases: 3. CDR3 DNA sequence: TGTGCCAGCAAGGGACAGATCTATGGCTACACCTTC. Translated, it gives CASKGQIYGYTF.